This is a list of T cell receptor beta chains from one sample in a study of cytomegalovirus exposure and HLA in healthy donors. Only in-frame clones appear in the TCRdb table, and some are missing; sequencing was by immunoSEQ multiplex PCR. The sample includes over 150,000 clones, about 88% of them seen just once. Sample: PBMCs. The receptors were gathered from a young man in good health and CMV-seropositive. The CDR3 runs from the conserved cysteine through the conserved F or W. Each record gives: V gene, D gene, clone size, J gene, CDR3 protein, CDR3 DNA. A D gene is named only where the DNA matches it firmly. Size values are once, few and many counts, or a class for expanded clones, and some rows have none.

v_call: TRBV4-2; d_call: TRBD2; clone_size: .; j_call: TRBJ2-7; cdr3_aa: CASSQETSGSYEQYF; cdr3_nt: TGTGCCAGCAGCCAAGAGACTAGCGGGAGCTACGAGCAGTACTTC
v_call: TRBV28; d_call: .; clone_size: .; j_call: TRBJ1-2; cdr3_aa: CASSPGANYGYTF; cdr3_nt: TGTGCCAGCAGTCCCGGGGCTAACTATGGCTACACCTTC
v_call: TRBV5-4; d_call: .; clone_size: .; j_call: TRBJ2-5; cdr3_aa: CASSFDGEETQYF; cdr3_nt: TGTGCCAGCAGCTTCGACGGGGAAGAGACCCAGTACTTC
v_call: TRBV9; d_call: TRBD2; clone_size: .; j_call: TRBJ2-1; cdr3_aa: CASSVAGKRLAGDEQFF; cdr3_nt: TGTGCCAGCAGCGTAGCAGGGAAGAGACTAGCGGGAGATGAGCAGTTCTTC
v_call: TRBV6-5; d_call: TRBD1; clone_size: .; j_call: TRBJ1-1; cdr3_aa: CASSKDRGLDTEAFF; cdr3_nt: TGTGCCAGCAGTAAGGACAGGGGGCTGGACACTGAAGCTTTCTTT
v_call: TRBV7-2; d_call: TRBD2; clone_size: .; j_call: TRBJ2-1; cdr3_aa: CASSLTLAQYNEQFF; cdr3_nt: TGTGCCAGCAGCTTAACACTAGCGCAGTACAATGAGCAGTTCTTC
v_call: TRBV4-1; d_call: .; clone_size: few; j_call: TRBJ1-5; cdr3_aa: CASSQGGQGTGQPQHF; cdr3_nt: TGCGCCAGCAGCCAAGGCGGGCAGGGGACGGGTCAGCCCCAGCATTTT
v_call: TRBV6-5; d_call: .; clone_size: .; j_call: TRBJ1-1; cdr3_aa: CASSYDSRRTEAFF; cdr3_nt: TGTGCCAGCAGTTATGACTCCCGACGTACTGAAGCTTTCTTT
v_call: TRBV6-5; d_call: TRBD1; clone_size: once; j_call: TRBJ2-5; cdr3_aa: CASRSAGTGQETQYF; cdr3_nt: TGTGCCAGCAGGAGCGCCGGGACAGGACAAGAGACCCAGTACTTC
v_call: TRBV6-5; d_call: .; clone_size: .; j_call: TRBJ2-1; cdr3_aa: CASSYRRNYNEQFF; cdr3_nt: TGTGCCAGCAGTTACAGGAGAAACTACAATGAGCAGTTCTTC
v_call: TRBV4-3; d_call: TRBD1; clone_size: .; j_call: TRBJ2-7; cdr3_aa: CASSRDRGREQYF; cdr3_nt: TGCGCCAGCAGCCGAGACAGGGGCCGCGAGCAGTACTTC
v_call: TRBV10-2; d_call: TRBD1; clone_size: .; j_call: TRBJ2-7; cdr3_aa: CASSPGQGSRYEQYF; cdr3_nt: TGCGCCAGCAGTCCAGGACAGGGCAGCCGCTACGAGCAGTACTTC
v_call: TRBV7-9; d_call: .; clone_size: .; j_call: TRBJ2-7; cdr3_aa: CASSLVEQSEQYF; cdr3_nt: TGTGCCAGCAGCTTAGTAGAACAGAGCGAGCAGTACTTC
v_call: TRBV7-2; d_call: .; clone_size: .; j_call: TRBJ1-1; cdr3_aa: CASSFSRGYTEAFF; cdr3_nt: TGTGCCAGCAGCTTTTCTAGGGGTTACACTGAAGCTTTCTTT
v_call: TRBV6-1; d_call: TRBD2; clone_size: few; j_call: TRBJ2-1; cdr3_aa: CASGRGAYNEQFF; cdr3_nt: TGTGCGAGCGGGAGGGGGGCTTACAATGAGCAGTTCTTC
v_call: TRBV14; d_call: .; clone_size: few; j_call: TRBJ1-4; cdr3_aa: CASSLNPGTKEKLFF; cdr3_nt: TGTGCCAGCAGCCTTAACCCCGGGACAAAGGAAAAACTGTTTTTT
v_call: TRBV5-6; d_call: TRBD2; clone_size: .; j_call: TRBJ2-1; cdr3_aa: CASSLTLQRGYNEQFF; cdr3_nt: TGTGCCAGCAGCTTGACTCTCCAGCGGGGTTACAATGAGCAGTTCTTC
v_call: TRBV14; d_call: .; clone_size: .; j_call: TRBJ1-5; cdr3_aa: CASSQEKGRGRGNQPQHF; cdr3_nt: TGTGCCAGCAGCCAAGAGAAGGGGAGGGGTCGAGGCAATCAGCCCCAGCATTTT
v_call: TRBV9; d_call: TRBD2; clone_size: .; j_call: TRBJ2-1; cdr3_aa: CASSRSGSGKKDEQFF; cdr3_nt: TGTGCCAGCAGCCGTAGCGGGAGCGGTAAAAAGGATGAGCAGTTCTTC
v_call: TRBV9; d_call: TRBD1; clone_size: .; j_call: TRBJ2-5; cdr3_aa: CASSVAPGQDKTQYF; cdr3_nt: TGTGCCAGCAGCGTAGCCCCGGGACAGGATAAGACCCAGTACTTC
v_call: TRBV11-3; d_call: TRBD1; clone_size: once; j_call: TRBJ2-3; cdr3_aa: CASSLSGQVDGTQYF; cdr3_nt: TGTGCCAGCAGCTTAAGCGGACAGGTCGATGGTACGCAGTATTTT
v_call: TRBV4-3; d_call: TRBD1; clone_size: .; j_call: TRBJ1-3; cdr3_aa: CASSPNRGLSNTIYF; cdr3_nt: TGCGCCAGCAGCCCGAACAGGGGACTTTCCAACACCATATATTTT
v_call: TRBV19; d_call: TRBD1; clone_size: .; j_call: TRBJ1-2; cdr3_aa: CASSMYGTDGYTF; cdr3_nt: TGTGCCAGTAGTATGTATGGGACAGATGGCTACACCTTC
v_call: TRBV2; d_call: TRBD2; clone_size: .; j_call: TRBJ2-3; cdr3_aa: CASTTSGKTDTQYF; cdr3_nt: TGTGCCAGCACGACTAGCGGGAAAACAGATACGCAGTATTTT
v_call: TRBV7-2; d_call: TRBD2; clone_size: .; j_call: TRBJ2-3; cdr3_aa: CASSDGWRAGTSTDTQYF; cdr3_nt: TGTGCCAGCAGCGATGGGTGGCGAGCGGGAACAAGCACAGATACGCAGTATTTT
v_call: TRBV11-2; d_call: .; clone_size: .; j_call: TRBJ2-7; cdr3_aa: CASSLSLYEQYF; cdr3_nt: TGTGCCAGCAGCTTGAGTCTCTACGAGCAGTACTTC
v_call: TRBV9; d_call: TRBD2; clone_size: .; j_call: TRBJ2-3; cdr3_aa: CASSVGGLARDTQYF; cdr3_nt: TGTGCCAGCAGCGTAGGAGGACTAGCGCGTGATACGCAGTATTTT
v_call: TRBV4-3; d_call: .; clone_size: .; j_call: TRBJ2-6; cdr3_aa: CASSQDPDSGANVLTF; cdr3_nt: TGCGCCAGCAGCCAAGACCCAGACTCTGGGGCCAACGTCCTGACTTTC
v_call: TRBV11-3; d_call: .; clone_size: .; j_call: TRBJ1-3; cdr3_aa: CASSLAGAGNTIYF; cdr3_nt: TGTGCCAGCAGCCTTGCAGGGGCAGGAAACACCATATATTTT
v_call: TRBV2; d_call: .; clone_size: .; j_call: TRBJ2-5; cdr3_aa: CASSEFMVGGHEGETQYF; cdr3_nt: TGTGCCAGCAGTGAATTTATGGTAGGCGGGCATGAAGGCGAGACCCAGTACTTC
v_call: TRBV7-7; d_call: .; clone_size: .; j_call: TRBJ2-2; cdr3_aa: CATSGRGTGELFF; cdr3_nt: TGTGCTACCTCAGGGCGCGGCACCGGGGAGCTGTTTTTT
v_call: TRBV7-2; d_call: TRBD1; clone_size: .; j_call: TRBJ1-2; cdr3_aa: CASSLDPEYRGDYTF; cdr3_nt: TGTGCCAGCAGCTTAGACCCCGAGTACAGGGGCGACTACACCTTC
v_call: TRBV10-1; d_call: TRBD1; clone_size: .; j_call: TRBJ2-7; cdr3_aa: CASSERTGGSIYEQYF; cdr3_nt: TGCGCCAGCAGTGAGAGGACAGGGGGGTCAATTTACGAGCAGTACTTC
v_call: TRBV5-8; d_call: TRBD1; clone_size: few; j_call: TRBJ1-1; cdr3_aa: CATPWTGRTVF; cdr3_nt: TGTGCCACCCCATGGACAGGGCGGACCGTCTTT
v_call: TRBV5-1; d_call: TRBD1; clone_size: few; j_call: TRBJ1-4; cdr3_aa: CASSLEQGAPGHEKLFF; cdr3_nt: TGCGCCAGCAGCTTGGAACAGGGGGCGCCGGGGCATGAAAAACTGTTTTTT
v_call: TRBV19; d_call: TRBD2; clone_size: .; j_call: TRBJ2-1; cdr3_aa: CASTPKPGLAGKSSYNEQFF; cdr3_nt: TGTGCCAGTACCCCAAAACCGGGACTAGCGGGGAAGAGCTCCTACAATGAGCAGTTCTTC
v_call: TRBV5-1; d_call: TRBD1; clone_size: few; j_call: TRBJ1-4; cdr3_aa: CASSFWDSHSTNEKLFF; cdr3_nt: TGCGCCAGCAGCTTCTGGGACAGCCATTCAACTAATGAAAAACTGTTTTTT
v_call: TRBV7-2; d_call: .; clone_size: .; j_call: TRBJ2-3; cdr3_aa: CASSLGAHPTIGTQYF; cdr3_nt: TGTGCCAGCAGCTTGGGAGCACATCCTACGATCGGTACGCAGTATTTT
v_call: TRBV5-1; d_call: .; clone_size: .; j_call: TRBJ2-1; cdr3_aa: CASSSTTSSLGNEQFF; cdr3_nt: TGCGCCAGCAGCTCAACCACTAGCAGCCTGGGCAATGAGCAGTTCTTC
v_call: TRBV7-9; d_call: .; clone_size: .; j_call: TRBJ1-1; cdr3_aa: CSSRREGEAFF; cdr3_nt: TGTTCCAGCAGAAGGGAGGGGGAAGCTTTCTTT
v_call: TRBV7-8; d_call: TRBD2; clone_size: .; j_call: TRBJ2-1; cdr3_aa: CASSLGGLALYNEQFF; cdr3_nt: TGTGCCAGCAGCTTAGGGGGACTAGCGCTGTACAATGAGCAGTTCTTC